This TCR beta chain is from a study of STAT5B mutations in CD4+ large granular lymphocyte leukemia (dated by TCRdb to 2021 to 2024). General notes on the study: Among healthy controls, the CDR3 'QG' motif was associated with a particular HLA allele. The TCRbeta repertoires of CD4+ T-cell large granular lymphocyte leukemia patients were compared with the TCRbeta repertoires of healthy blood donors. The purity of purified fractions was confirmed by flow cytometry on FACSCanto II or FACSVerse to exceed 95% among lymphocytes. The full study reports these points: CD4-sorted patient repertoires appeared more clonal than healthy CD4+ repertoires, and this difference persisted after removing the putative leukemic clones. The data were not HLA-matched, and the higher clonality in CD4+ T-LGLL than in CD8+ T-LGLL could be due to the relatively small sample size. TRBV06-family usage was enriched among the top patient clones (8/27) compared with healthy controls (2/35). Each patient's main leukemic clonotypes were private, but roughly 25% of these clonotypes showed up at low frequency in the non-leukemic repertoires of other patients.

The healthy control group was made up of approximately 40 blood donors, and the Finnish Red Cross blood service supplied their buffy coats. All TCR-sequenced material derived from peripheral blood: patient blood samples and healthy donor buffy coats. Peripheral blood mononuclear cells were isolated by Ficoll-Hypaque gradient centrifugation. CD4+ cells were magnetically purified from the buffy coats of healthy controls. The Gentra Puregene Cell and Tissue kit was used to extract genomic DNA, and a Qubit 2.0 fluorometer was used to measure the amount of genomic DNA. Points on this clone: Its antigen is still unknown. Base-call qualities are not available, and no considerably larger clone is one nucleotide away.

The immunoSEQ assay at survey resolution was used to sequence TCRbeta rearrangements from genomic DNA. For the original study's pipeline: A lowest detectable productive clonotype frequency of 2.59 x 10-5 was observed in the TCR sequencing data. Analyses included only productive TCRbeta rearrangements, meaning complete and in-frame sequences. The clonality of each sample was calculated as Simpson clonality in the immunoSEQ Analyzer version 3.0. Clones were categorized by frequency as very rare, small, medium, large (1-20%) or hyperexpanded (>20%). Generation probabilities were estimated with OLGA 1.2.3, V-gene circos plots were generated with VDJtools, specificities were searched for in VDJdb, and CDR3 motifs were identified with GLIPH. The source is immuneACCESS, and TCRdb retained only in-frame sequences with V and J called. Part of the clones is not carried over; for the studies checked, unresolved V genes explain less than half of this, and the remainder is unexplained. The DNA was the basis for D and trimming; V, J and clone size are from that table. The sample table contains tens of thousands of clones; only one count was recorded for around 70% of them. Clones ranked in the top ten supply less than 2% of the sample.

V is cut by 2 bases and J by 0 bases, and the space between the germline ends is 14 bases. From the cysteine up to the phenylalanine, the CDR3 has a length of 17 residues. The DNA shown is the 51-base CDR3, in frame from base 1. As encoded in the germline V gene (reference sequence), CDR1 is GTSNPN while CDR2 is SVGIG. The source material was CD4+ T cells from blood buffy coats. This clonotype originated in a human donor in good health. Recombination connected TRBV30 to TRBJ2-6; TRBD2 is perhaps the D gene, given 6 matching bases. The DNA is TGTGCCTGGAGTCGACGGGGGAGCTTCTCTGGGGCCAACGTCCTGACTTTC. It encodes CAWSRRGSFSGANVLTF.